Following are 30 T cell receptor beta chains from one sample sequenced in a study of CD8 T cells in ankylosing spondylitis. Study results and limitations: Apparently characteristic of ankylosing spondylitis blood was a TCR beta motif (about 8 highly homologous variants).

TCRdb re-called the 5' RACE reads through MiXCR, storing one row per CDR3 protein. This table holds around 490,000 distinct CDR3 sequences, roughly 5.2% found once. These TCRs are of unknown antigen specificity. The specimen was blood, either unsorted or a sorted T cell fraction (not recorded which). The receptors were gathered from a male donor with ankylosing spondylitis.

Concerning this clonotype itself: Relative to the germline gene, one junction end is altered; a read error may explain this. The chain has TRBV7-2 and TRBJ2-3; no clear D gene. The CDR3 has 12 residues. CDR1 and CDR2 from the germline V gene are SGHTA and FQGNSA. This chain's CDR3 is CASSFGPDAQYF. CDR3 DNA sequence: TGTGCCAGCAGCTTTGGCCCAGATGCGCAGTATTTT. The whole variable domain, filled in from reference TRBV7-2 and TRBJ2-3, reads GAGVSQSPSNKVTEKGKDVELRCDPISGHTALYWYRQSLGQGLEFLIYFQGNSAPDKSGLPSDRFSAERTGGSVSTLTIQRTQQEDSAVYLCASSFGPDAQYFGPGTRLTVL.

In this sample, this clonotype turned up a few times. For the CDR3, the DNA is TGTGCCAGCAGCTTATCGGGGGAAGGCACAGATACGCAGTATTTT. This encodes CASSLSGEGTDTQYF. The chain uses TRBV11-1 and TRBJ2-3, with D possibly TRBD2 on 6 matching bases. CDR1 is SGHAT, CDR2 FQDESV, per germline (reference sequence). The CDR3 consists of 15 residues. Trimming took 2 bases from V and 1 from J, leaving 10 bases between them.

This clonotype has a count of ten or more. J is TRBJ1-5 and V is TRBV15; D call uncertain. The V gene lost 4 bases and the J gene lost 3 bases, with 10 bases spanning the gap. The CDR3 spans 14 residues. CDR1 is LNHNV, CDR2 YYDKDF, per germline (reference sequence). The CDR3 loop reads CATSISSLNQPQHF. The CDR3 DNA is TGTGCCACCAGCATCAGCAGTCTCAATCAGCCCCAGCATTTT.

This clonotype was seen many times. The gene calls are TRBV29-1 and TRBJ2-1; 13 bases agree with TRBD2. The germline gives CDR1 SQVTM, CDR2 ANQGSEA. The CDR3 spans 16 residues. Trimming cost V 6 bases and J 3 bases; bases outside gene matches: 8. The CDR3 loop is CSVRGLAGVGYNEQFF. The DNA of the CDR3 is TGCAGCGTCCGTGGACTAGCGGGGGTAGGCTACAATGAGCAGTTCTTC.

This clonotype appeared many times. The V and J genes are TRBV29-1 and TRBJ1-1, with 8 bases aligning to TRBD1. Losses at the gene ends were 7 bases for V and 5 bases for J; bases not matched to a gene: 6. Germline assignment: CDR1 SQVTM and CDR2 ANQGSEA. The CDR3 runs to 12 residues. The CDR3 nucleotides read TGCAGCGCATTACAGGGGGAAACTGAAGCTTTCTTT. This encodes CSALQGETEAFF. Full variable domain (outside the CDR3, taken from reference TRBV29-1 and TRBJ1-1): SAVISQKPSRDICQRGTSLTIQCQVDSQVTMMFWYRQQPGQSLTLIATANQGSEATYESGFVIDKFPISRPNLTFSTLTVSNMSPEDSSIYLCSALQGETEAFFGQGTRLTVV.

This clonotype was counted ten times or more. The chain has TRBV27 and TRBJ2-2; TRBD2 matches 8 bases. The germline V gene encodes CDR1 MNHEY and CDR2 SMNVEV (reference sequence). This CDR3 region has 17 residues. The junction had 11 bases not matched to a gene; V was cut back by 5 bases and J by 3 bases. The CDR3 coding sequence is TGTGCCAGCAGTCCCCGAGGACACGGGGGGGACACCGGGGAGCTGTTTTTT. Translated, it gives CASSPRGHGGDTGELFF.

This clonotype was seen repeatedly, ten times or more. J is TRBJ2-3 and V is TRBV29-1; D gene ambiguous. Per germline, CDR1 SQVTM and CDR2 ANQGSEA. The CDR3 spans 14 residues. V lost 4 bases, J lost 0 bases, and 11 bases lay in between. CDR3 protein: CSVVAVASTDTQYF. In DNA, the CDR3 is TGCAGCGTTGTCGCCGTCGCTAGCACAGATACGCAGTATTTT.

This clonotype was observed a few times. The genes are TRBV7-2 and TRBJ1-2; 8 bases align to TRBD1. The CDR3 loop spans 16 amino acids. Germline CDR1 SGHTA, CDR2 FQGNSA. The junction had 15 bases not matched to a gene; V was cut back by 6 bases and J by 6 bases. Here the CDR3 reads CASSLMYQGAGDGYTF. In DNA form, the CDR3 reads TGTGCCAGCAGTCTCATGTATCAGGGGGCGGGCGATGGCTACACCTTC.

This clonotype was seen many times. The chain couples TRBV27 to TRBJ1-5, with D perhaps matching TRBD1 (5 bases). CDR3 length: 12 amino acids. V lost 5 bases to trimming and J lost 10 bases, with 12 bases between them. From germline, CDR1 is MNHEY and CDR2 SMNVEV (reference sequence). The CDR3 nucleotides are TGTGCCAGCAGTGGGCGGAGGGGCCCCCAGCATTTT. Protein product: CASSGRRGPQHF.

This clonotype was detected a few times. The J gene is TRBJ2-3, the V gene TRBV7-2; 9 nucleotides match TRBD2. J lost 0 bases, V lost 1 base, and 2 bases had no gene match. This CDR3 is 16 amino acids long. Looked up from germline, CDR1 is SGHTA and CDR2 is FQGNSA. CDR3 sequence: CASSLGAGGSTDTQYF. The CDR3 nucleotides are TGTGCCAGCAGCTTAGGAGCGGGAGGTAGCACAGATACGCAGTATTTT.

This clonotype showed up many times. The chain carries TRBV12-5 and TRBJ1-2, with 8 bases lining up with TRBD1. The CDR3 covers 15 residues. CDR1 and CDR2 from the germline V gene are LGHNT and FRNRAP. With 0 bases clipped from V and 3 bases from J, the junction kept 3 bases outside the gene matches. The chain's CDR3 is CASGLVLDRDYGYTF. The DNA for the CDR3 is TGTGCTAGTGGTTTGGTACTGGACAGGGACTATGGCTACACCTTC.

This clonotype was recorded many times. This rearrangement joins TRBV5-5 to TRBJ1-2; D uncertain. CDR3 size: 16 residues. The germline V and J ends were trimmed by 0 bases and 4 bases, with 16 bases remaining between them. Germline CDR1 SGHKS, CDR2 YYEKEE (reference sequence). The CDR3 is CASSLVQVTEGYGYTF. CDR3 sequence (DNA): TGTGCCAGCAGCTTGGTCCAGGTGACGGAGGGCTATGGCTACACCTTC.

This clonotype was detected many times. The CDR3: CAINSGANYGYTF. DNA of the CDR3: TGTGCCATCAACTCGGGGGCAAACTATGGCTACACCTTC. V and J are TRBV10-3 and TRBJ1-2; tentative D call: TRBD1 (6 bases). The germline V gene encodes CDR1 ENHRY and CDR2 SYGVKD. CDR3 length: 13 amino acids. The germline V and J ends were trimmed by 7 bases and 2 bases, with 11 bases remaining between them.

This clonotype was seen at least ten times. The chain joins TRBV20-1 to TRBJ2-7; TRBD2 matches at 8 bases. V shed 2 bases and J 4 bases; nucleotides not matched to a gene: 13. Germline V lookup: CDR1 DFQATT, CDR2 SNEGSKA (reference sequence). This CDR3 region has 16 residues. The CDR3 loop is CSARPLVGTRRYEQYF. Here the CDR3 DNA reads TGCAGTGCTAGACCTTTAGTGGGGACTAGAAGATACGAGCAGTACTTC.

The sample holds many counts of this clonotype. The J gene is TRBJ1-2, the V gene TRBV29-1, with D uncertain. V was clipped by 1 base and J by 3 bases, with 6 bases between them. CDR3 length: 12 residues. Per germline, CDR1 SQVTM and CDR2 ANQGSEA. CDR3 coding DNA: TGCAGCGTTGAAGTCGGGTACTATGGCTACACCTTC. Translation gives CSVEVGYYGYTF.

The J gene is TRBJ2-3, the V gene TRBV6-2 or TRBV6-3; no reliable D call. Per the germline V gene, CDR1 is MNHEY and CDR2 is SVGEGT. V was cut by 6 bases and J by 1 base, with 11 bases left in between. This CDR3 is built from 14 residues. The CDR3 bases are TGTGCCAGCAGCCCCCACGGACGCACAGATACGCAGTATTTT. As protein: CASSPHGRTDTQYF.

The table lists this clonotype with a few counts. The rearrangement uses TRBV12-5 and TRBJ2-1; 10 bases align to TRBD2. V lost 3 bases, J lost 8 bases, and 7 bases stayed unmatched. Germline assignment: CDR1 LGHNT and CDR2 FRNRAP. The length of the CDR3 is 15 residues. CDR3: CASGLSSGGIDEQFF. CDR3 nucleotides: TGTGCTAGTGGTTTATCTAGCGGGGGTATTGATGAGCAGTTCTTC.

This clonotype was seen repeatedly, ten times or more. V and J are TRBV20-1 and TRBJ2-1, with 8 bases lining up with TRBD2. The CDR3 has 14 amino acids. The germline V gene encodes CDR1 DFQATT and CDR2 SNEGSKA (reference sequence). V gave up 6 bases and J gave up 5 bases; unmatched junction bases: 9. Here the CDR3 DNA reads TGCAGTGCCTATAGGACTAGCATCGACAATGAGCAGTTCTTC. Translated: CSAYRTSIDNEQFF.

A remark on this clonotype: Since the CDR3 does not end with the conserved phenylalanine or tryptophan, this likely comes from a read error. The rearrangement joins TRBV11-3 to TRBJ2-1; 13 bases align to TRBD2. The CDR3 totals 17 residues. Trimming took 5 bases from V and 6 from J; bases not matched to a gene: 10. Germline V gene lookup returns CDR1 SGHNT and CDR2 YENEEA. CDR3: CASSDGLAGVSPNEQFL. CDR3 coding DNA: TGTGCCAGCAGCGACGGACTAGCGGGAGTTTCCCCCAATGAGCAGTTCTTA.

A few counts support this clonotype. This chain uses TRBV11-2 with TRBJ1-2; no clear D. Germline CDR1 reads SGHAT; CDR2 reads FQNNGV. Deletions cut 0 bases from V and 2 bases from J, with 10 bases between. This CDR3 is 15 amino acids long. In nucleotides, the CDR3 is TGTGCCAGCAGCTTAGATTTATTAGGGAACTATGGCTACACCTTC. It encodes CASSLDLLGNYGYTF.

The CDR3 DNA reads as TGTGCCAGCAGTTCACAAGATAAGACAGGCCCTCCGGAGACCCAGTACTTC. Amino acids: CASSSQDKTGPPETQYF. The V gene is TRBV28, the J gene TRBJ2-5; D possibly corresponds to TRBD1 (6 bases). The CDR3 totals 17 residues. Trimming left V 4 bases short and J 5 bases short, with 23 bases between. Germline loops: CDR1 MDHEN, CDR2 SYDVKM. The complete variable domain, with remaining parts taken from reference TRBV28 and TRBJ2-5, reads DVKVTQSSRYLVKRTGEKVFLECVQDMDHENMFWYRQDPGLGLRLIYFSYDVKMKEKGDIPEGYSVSREKKERFSLILESASTNQTSMYLCASSSQDKTGPPETQYFGPGTRLLVL.

In this sample, this clonotype turned up many times. The chain recombines TRBV9 with TRBJ1-2, with 10 bases fitting TRBD1. The V and J ends lost 3 bases and 4 bases, in that order; junction bases with no gene match: 6. The CDR3 is made up of 15 amino acids. Germline CDR1 and CDR2: SGDLS and YYNGEE. CDR3 bases: TGTGCCAGCAGCGGACAGGGGGCGCTCCGCTATGGCTACACCTTC. It specifies CASSGQGALRYGYTF.

Note on this clonotype: Being one base from a much bigger clone, this may be a read error. This rearrangement joins TRBV2 to TRBJ1-4; D gene uncertain. The V gene lost 6 bases and the J gene lost 7 bases, with 12 bases spanning the gap. Germline V CDR1 and CDR2: SNHLY, FYNNEI. The CDR3 consists of 13 residues. The CDR3 bases are TGTGCCAGCAGACCATTACCTACTGAAAAACTGTTTTTT. Protein product: CASRPLPTEKLFF. The full variable domain, with the rest looked up from reference TRBV2 and TRBJ1-4, is EPEVTQTPSHQVTQMGQEVILRCVPISNHLYFYWYRQILGQKVEFLVSFYNNEISEKSEIFDDQFSVERPDGSNFTLKIRSTKLEDSAMYFCASRPLPTEKLFFGSGTQLSVL.

This clonotype was recorded at least ten times. The chain links TRBV5-4 to TRBJ1-2; D is unclear. V dropped 0 bases and J dropped 7 bases, with 7 bases sitting between them. The CDR3 spans 12 residues. Germline values: CDR1 SGHNT, CDR2 YYREEE (reference sequence). CDR3: CASSLARGGYTF. The CDR3 DNA is TGTGCCAGCAGCTTGGCCCGAGGTGGCTACACCTTC.

This clonotype was seen at least ten times. The chain joins TRBV29-1 to TRBJ2-1, with 11 bases aligning to TRBD2. Trimming removed 0 bases from V and 1 base from J; junction bases left unmatched: 11. Germline V gene lookup returns CDR1 SQVTM and CDR2 ANQGSEA. CDR3 length: 19 residues. CDR3 nucleotides: TGCAGCGTTGAAGAATTGTGGCAGCCTAGCGGGAGGTCCTACAATGAGCAGTTCTTC. Residues: CSVEELWQPSGRSYNEQFF.

This clonotype has a count of ten or more. The genes are TRBV5-5 and TRBJ2-2; perhaps TRBD2 as D (6 bases). CDR1 SGHKS and CDR2 YYEKEE come from the germline V gene (reference sequence). V lost 1 base and J lost 5, with 6 bases in between. This CDR3 contains 13 residues. CDR3 amino acids: CASSLRETGELFF. The CDR3 DNA sequence: TGTGCCAGCAGCTTGCGGGAGACCGGGGAGCTGTTTTTT.

This clonotype was seen ten or more times. The chain couples TRBV7-2 to TRBJ1-6; D gene uncertain. This CDR3 comprises 15 residues. Germline assignment: CDR1 SGHTA and CDR2 FQGNSA. Trimming took off 1 base at V and 7 bases at J, with 11 bases between the two ends. CDR3: CASSLGTAKNSPLHF. CDR3 sequence (DNA): TGTGCCAGCAGCTTAGGGACGGCAAAAAATTCACCCCTCCACTTT.

Ten or more counts support this clonotype. The V and J genes are TRBV6-2 or TRBV6-3 and TRBJ2-1, with 10 bases matching TRBD2. Germline CDR1 is MNHEY and CDR2 is SVGEGT. The CDR3 is 14 amino acids. Trimming cost V 5 bases and J 14 bases; bases outside gene matches: 12. CDR3 loop: CASSDWGLAGDKFF. DNA of the CDR3: TGTGCCAGCAGTGATTGGGGGCTAGCGGGAGATAAGTTCTTC.

Many counts were recorded for this clonotype. The chain couples TRBV12-3 or TRBV12-4 to TRBJ1-2; D is ambiguous. The V gene lost 6 bases and the J gene lost 5 bases, with 13 bases spanning the gap. CDR3 size: 13 residues. DNA for the CDR3: TGTGCCAGCAGCCCCGGACGGCTTTATGGCTACACCTTC. Protein: CASSPGRLYGYTF.

This clonotype was seen ten or more times. The chain combines TRBV7-2 with TRBJ2-3, with D perhaps being TRBD1 or TRBD2 (5 bases each). Trimming pared 3 bases from V and 0 bases from J, leaving 10 bases between. Per germline, CDR1 SGHTA and CDR2 FQGNSA. The CDR3 extends over 15 amino acids. CDR3 residues: CASSLGVASTDTQYF. The CDR3 nucleotides read TGTGCCAGCAGCTTGGGGGTCGCTAGCACAGATACGCAGTATTTT.